This TCR beta chain was observed in a study of OX40 agonist ivuxolimab in advanced cancers. Study-wide results and caveats: Averaging showed that CD8+ T cells had more expanded clones than CD4+ did. Within 6 weeks, CD4+ and CD8+ blood T cells expanded clonally at 0.1 to 3.0 mg/kg.

As regards this clone: Its cognate antigen is unknown. The identical CDR3 is also encoded by other nucleotide sequences in the sample.

Here immunoSEQ multiplex PCR was the method, and the copy in TCRdb shows in-frame clones only, minus some. The repertoire holds some 69,000 clones, with 85% to 90% as singletons. The CDR3 sequence is 13 residues long. Between the trimmed V and J ends, which lost 0 bases and 5 bases, there was a span of 8 bases. Germline CDR1 SGHDT, CDR2 YYEEEE. The chain combines TRBV5-6 with TRBJ1-2; D is perhaps TRBD1 (5 bases). The sequences come from CD4+ or CD8+ T cells sorted from blood, collected in a trial of the OX40 agonist ivuxolimab. The clonotype comes from an adult with an advanced solid tumor such as melanoma, head and neck, liver or kidney cancer. CDR3 amino acids: CASSLGQSYGYTF. The DNA of the CDR3 is TGTGCCAGCAGCTTGGGACAGTCTTATGGCTACACCTTC.